Reported below is one TCR beta chain. Seattle researchers signed up patients amid active infection and tracked them longitudinally. The data stem from a study of blood T cell repertoires in COVID-19. Across the study: The samples span acute and convalescent COVID-19 from the United States, Italy and Spain.

Original processing notes: Amplification with reference gene primers provided the estimates of nucleated cell counts. TCRdb's copy holds only in-frame clones and misses some; the assay was immunoSEQ multiplex PCR. V, J and clone size derive from that table, while D and trimming were established from the DNA sequence. The table records about 76,000 clones, about 85% of them present only once. The CDR3 runs 18 residues. Losses at the gene ends were 4 bases for V and 0 bases for J; bases not matched to a gene: 12. Germline lookup yields CDR1 SGHRS and CDR2 YFSETQ. The TCR comes from a man in his 60s with COVID-19, enrolled during active disease. The V gene is TRBV5-1, the J gene TRBJ2-1; the match to TRBD2 covers 8 bases. Sample: peripheral blood. The CDR3 loop reads CASSRVGSGTSSYNEQFF. The CDR3 DNA is TGCGCCAGCAGCCGGGTAGGTAGCGGGACCTCCTCCTACAATGAGCAGTTCTTC.